One and the same sample provided the 25 T cell receptor beta chains below, sequenced in a study of blood T cells in healthy people across ages. The authors ran a second PCR of 7 to 11 cycles using a sample-barcoded 5' primer and a J-beta primer mix. Using its own MiXCR run on the 5' RACE reads, TCRdb lists one record per CDR3 protein. The data contain 1,300,000 or so distinct CDR3 sequences, 45% to 70% of them seen just once; the ten biggest clones take up about 6.3%. The specimen sequenced was blood. Receptors were obtained from a young man in good health.

V and J are TRBV20-1 and TRBJ2-7; 8 nucleotides agree with TRBD1. There are 15 residues in the CDR3. Germline loops: CDR1 DFQATT, CDR2 SNEGSKA (reference sequence). V shed 0 bases and J 4 bases; nucleotides not matched to a gene: 8. CDR3 in amino acids: CSAREQGAAVYEQYF. For the CDR3, the DNA is TGCAGTGCTAGAGAGCAGGGGGCTGCTGTGTACGAGCAGTACTTC.

V and J are TRBV10-3 and TRBJ2-7, with 13 bases fitting TRBD2. The V and J ends lost 10 bases and 1 base, in that order; junction bases with no gene match: 4. There are 14 residues in the CDR3. Per the germline V gene, CDR1 is ENHRY and CDR2 is SYGVKD. The CDR3 region has the DNA TGTGCCACCTCGGGACTAGCGGGATCCTACGAGCAGTACTTC. It yields the protein CATSGLAGSYEQYF.

This sequence joins TRBV27 and TRBJ2-7, with TRBD1 matching over 8 bases. This CDR3 region has 15 residues. J was trimmed by 5 bases and V by 2 bases; bases with no gene match: 8. Germline CDR1 reads MNHEY; CDR2 reads SMNVEV (reference sequence). CDR3 amino acids: CASSLRWTGQDEQYF. In DNA, the CDR3 is TGTGCCAGCAGTTTACGGTGGACAGGGCAGGACGAGCAGTACTTC.

Points on this clonotype: Given a much more abundant clone one base away, this may be a read error. CDR3 residues: CASSSAGTGFSPLHF. In DNA form, the CDR3 reads TGTGCCAGCAGCTCTGCCGGGACAGGGTTTTCACCCCTCCACTTT. This chain uses TRBV11-2 with TRBJ1-6; 9 bases line up with TRBD1. V was pared by 4 bases and J by 9 bases, with 7 bases of the junction left unmatched. Per the germline V gene, CDR1 is SGHAT and CDR2 is FQNNGV. The CDR3 covers 15 residues.

This CDR3 is CASSFIGQGDEQYF. The CDR3 coding sequence is TGTGCCAGCAGTTTCATTGGCCAGGGCGACGAGCAGTACTTC. V gene TRBV27 combines with J gene TRBJ2-7; TRBD1 is a possible D gene (5 bases). This CDR3 contains 14 residues. The V gene's germline CDR1 is MNHEY and CDR2 SMNVEV (reference sequence). V lost 3 bases and J lost 5, with 14 bases in between.

This clonotype turned up a few times. This chain uses TRBV28 with TRBJ2-5; D could derive from TRBD1 or TRBD2 (6 bases each). The CDR3 has 14 amino acids. Germline V gene sequence: CDR1 MDHEN, CDR2 SYDVKM. The V gene lost 2 bases and the J gene lost 6 bases, with 13 bases spanning the gap. The CDR3 nucleotides are TGTGCCAGCAGTTTAGGAGGGGGGTATAAGACCCAGTACTTC. This translates into CASSLGGGYKTQYF.

The rearrangement joins TRBV15 to TRBJ2-3; D not resolved. This CDR3 has 12 amino acids. Germline V gene lookup returns CDR1 LNHNV and CDR2 YYDKDF (reference sequence). Trimming cost V 8 bases and J 0 bases, with 6 bases left between them. The CDR3 reads CATGRSTDTQYF. The CDR3 bases are TGTGCCACCGGAAGGAGCACAGATACGCAGTATTTT.

The chain has TRBV12-3 or TRBV12-4 and TRBJ2-4, with a possible D match to TRBD1 (6 bases). The CDR3 contains 15 residues. Trimming removed 11 bases from V and 1 base from J, with 18 bases in between. The CDR3 loop is CAGYRDIRAKNIQYF. The CDR3 coding sequence is TGTGCCGGATACAGGGACATTAGGGCCAAAAACATTCAGTACTTC.

About this clonotype itself: At one end the junction does not follow the germline gene, possibly because of a read error. The J gene is TRBJ1-1, the V gene TRBV7-2, with D possibly matching TRBD1 (6 bases). The germline V gene encodes CDR1 SGHTA and CDR2 FQGNSA. This CDR3 has 16 residues. The CDR3 here is CAGRGRAMGMNTEAFF. CDR3 coding DNA: TGTGCCGGCAGGGGTAGAGCTATGGGGATGAACACTGAAGCTTTCTTT.

Only a few counts were recorded for this clonotype. The J gene is TRBJ2-5, the V gene TRBV6-4; 7 bases are shared with TRBD2. V shed 3 bases, J shed 2 bases, and the junction held 6 bases outside the gene matches. CDR1 is MRHNA, CDR2 SNTAGT, per germline. CDR3 size: 15 residues. The CDR3 DNA follows: TGTGCCAGCAGTGAGTTAGCGGGTACTCAAGAGACCCAGTACTTC. It yields the protein CASSELAGTQETQYF.

The chain combines TRBV5-6 with TRBJ2-3; D assignment may be TRBD1 or TRBD2 (6 bases each). Trimming took 2 bases from V and 4 from J, leaving 14 bases between them. CDR3 length equals 15 residues. Germline CDR1 reads SGHDT; CDR2 reads YYEEEE. The CDR3 sequence is CASSFGGAGSDTQYF. The CDR3 bases are TGTGCCAGCAGCTTCGGGGGCGCCGGATCAGATACGCAGTATTTT.

This rearrangement joins TRBV5-1 to TRBJ2-1; unclear D gene. Germline lookup yields CDR1 SGHRS and CDR2 YFSETQ. CDR3 length: 15 amino acids. V gave up 4 bases and J gave up 5 bases, with 16 bases separating them. DNA for the CDR3: TGCGCCAGCAGCCCACGTGCGGCGGATAACAATGAGCAGTTCTTC. Translating gives CASSPRAADNNEQFF.

The J gene is TRBJ1-4, the V gene TRBV3-1; TRBD1 matches at 7 bases. The V and J ends lost 4 bases and 2 bases, in that order; junction bases with no gene match: 7. Germline assignment: CDR1 LGHDT and CDR2 YNNKEL (reference sequence). The CDR3 has 16 amino acids. DNA of the CDR3: TGTGCCAGCAGCCTAAGGGGGACAGCCACTAATGAAAAACTGTTTTTT. It specifies CASSLRGTATNEKLFF.

Concerning this clonotype: A junction end diverges from the germline sequence, so it may reflect a read error. The rearrangement links TRBV25-1 to TRBJ2-1; D ambiguous. Germline values: CDR1 MGHDK, CDR2 SYGVNS. The CDR3 is 16 amino acids. The DNA of the CDR3 is TGTGTCAGCAGTGATGAAGCCCGGAGCCCCTACAATGAGCAGTTCTTC. Translated: CVSSDEARSPYNEQFF.

There are a few counts of this clonotype. This chain links TRBV20-1 with TRBJ2-3; 7 bases map to TRBD1. This CDR3 has 14 residues. Germline CDR1 and CDR2: DFQATT and SNEGSKA (reference sequence). Losses at the gene ends were 8 bases for V and 4 bases for J; bases not matched to a gene: 12. CDR3 nucleotides: TGCAGTTACTCCGTGACAGGGCCCCCAGATACGCAGTATTTT. This sequence encodes CSYSVTGPPDTQYF.

A word on this clonotype: A single base separates this from a much larger clone, so it may be a read error. The chain employs TRBV5-1 and TRBJ2-5; maybe TRBD1 (6 bases). The DNA end is more similar to TRBJ2-7, so the J call may be wrong. CDR3 length: 14 residues. Germline values: CDR1 SGHRS, CDR2 YFSETQ. The CDR3 reads CASSGADRSYEQYF. The CDR3 DNA sequence: TGCGCCAGCAGCGGGGCCGACAGGAGCTACGAGCAGTACTTC.

V is TRBV6-5 and J is TRBJ2-5, with D tentatively TRBD2 (5 bases). Trimming cost V 7 bases and J 4 bases, with 19 bases left between them. The CDR3 has 15 residues. CDR1 and CDR2 (germline): MNHEY, SVGAGI. The DNA for the CDR3 is TGTGCCAGCACCACCTCAGGAGGACTGGCAGAGACCCAGTACTTC. It translates to CASTTSGGLAETQYF.

The gene calls are TRBV20-1 and TRBJ1-5; D not certain. Germline V gene lookup returns CDR1 DFQATT and CDR2 SNEGSKA (reference sequence). Trimming shortened V by 0 bases and J by 1 base, and 7 bases separated the two germline ends. This CDR3 contains 14 residues. This CDR3 is CSARDHGSNQPQHF. CDR3 DNA sequence: TGCAGTGCTAGAGATCATGGGAGCAATCAGCCCCAGCATTTT.

The chain links TRBV7-2 to TRBJ2-4; the D gene is possibly TRBD2 (6 bases). The J call may be wrong; the DNA end is better matched by TRBJ2-7. CDR1 is SGHTA, CDR2 FQGNSA, per germline. This CDR3 spans 15 amino acids. As DNA, the CDR3 is TGTGCCAGCAGCTTAGATAATGGAGGGCTTTACGAGCAGTACTTC. Its translation is CASSLDNGGLYEQYF.

At least ten counts were recorded for this clonotype. The rearrangement uses TRBV6-2 or TRBV6-3 and TRBJ2-5, with TRBD2 matching over 12 bases. Germline CDR1 reads MNHEY; CDR2 reads SVGEGT. Germline trimming cut 0 bases from V and 4 bases from J; bases unmatched to any gene: 0. CDR3 length: 15 residues. The DNA of the CDR3 is TGTGCCAGCAGTTACTCGACTAGCGGGGGAGAGACCCAGTACTTC. It specifies CASSYSTSGGETQYF.

V is TRBV29-1 and J is TRBJ2-1; 10 bases fit TRBD2. The CDR3 totals 14 residues. Looked up from germline, CDR1 is SQVTM and CDR2 is ANQGSEA. V lost 1 base and J lost 5; bases outside the gene matches: 2. CDR3 coding DNA: TGCAGCGTTGAAGGACTAGCGGGCAACAATGAGCAGTTCTTC. Translation: CSVEGLAGNNEQFF.

The chain combines TRBV27 with TRBJ2-1; D is tentatively TRBD1 or TRBD2 (5 bases each). The CDR3 length is 17 residues. Trimming left V 4 bases short and J 9 bases short, with 25 bases between. Germline CDR1 is MNHEY and CDR2 is SMNVEV (reference sequence). CDR3 amino acids: CASSSLPRGAWFGEQFF. The CDR3 DNA reads as TGTGCCAGCAGTTCCCTCCCCCGGGGCGCCTGGTTCGGTGAGCAGTTCTTC.

The chain carries TRBV20-1 and TRBJ2-5; 11 bases match TRBD2. The CDR3 spans 15 residues. Trimming removed 1 base from V and 2 bases from J; junction bases left unmatched: 3. Per the germline V gene, CDR1 is DFQATT and CDR2 is SNEGSKA (reference sequence). The CDR3 DNA sequence: TGCAGTGCTAGAGGTCCTAGCGGGGGGCAAGAGACCCAGTACTTC. Protein sequence: CSARGPSGGQETQYF.

This clonotype was seen more than once but under ten times. This chain uses TRBV12-3 or TRBV12-4 with TRBJ2-7, with 10 bases aligning to TRBD1. With the DNA end fitting TRBJ2-5 better, the J assignment may be wrong. This CDR3 spans 15 amino acids. This CDR3 is CASSSDRGIGETQYF. CDR3 nucleotide sequence: TGTGCCAGCAGTTCGGACAGGGGGATCGGAGAGACCCAGTACTTC.

The rearrangement joins TRBV28 to TRBJ1-4; D possibly corresponds to TRBD1 (5 bases). Per germline, CDR1 MDHEN and CDR2 SYDVKM. This CDR3 region has 13 residues. Trimming took 6 bases from V and 9 from J, leaving 14 bases between them. The DNA of the CDR3 is TGTGCCAGCAGAACTACGGGGGAGAAAAAACTGTTTTTT. Translating gives CASRTTGEKKLFF.